These 20 T cell receptor beta chains were all obtained from the same sample, sequenced in a study of blood T cell repertoires in COVID-19 (dated by TCRdb to 2018 to 2020). Libraries were constructed by the immunoSEQ multiplex PCR assay. TCRdb took over this immuneACCESS table, retaining in-frame rearrangements with V and J assigned. Such tables are incomplete; in checked studies, under half of the missing clones stem from an unresolved V gene, and the remainder is unexplained. The sample profile shows some 100,000 clones; over 85% of them were found once. The ten largest make up 5.7% of the sample. The sample was peripheral blood. These receptors were taken from a man aged 65 to 79 with acute or convalescent COVID-19.

This chain joins TRBV2 and TRBJ1-3; D is uncertain. CDR1 SNHLY and CDR2 FYNNEI come from the germline V gene. The germline V and J ends were trimmed by 5 bases and 0 bases, with 5 bases remaining between them. The CDR3 loop spans 13 amino acids. CDR3 sequence reads: CASSQDSGNTIYF. The CDR3 bases are TGTGCCAGCAGTCAGGACTCTGGAAACACCATATATTTT.

This chain joins TRBV7-9 and TRBJ1-2; maybe TRBD1 (5 bases). V was clipped by 4 bases and J by 8 bases, with 11 bases between them. Per germline, CDR1 SEHNR and CDR2 FQNEAQ (reference sequence). The CDR3 is 12 amino acids. The CDR3: CASSSGLFGYTF. CDR3 bases: TGTGCCAGCAGCTCAGGGCTGTTCGGCTACACCTTC.

The chain recombines TRBV10-1 with TRBJ2-6; 10 bases are a match to TRBD1. CDR3 length: 13 residues. V dropped 10 bases and J dropped 8; count of bases not matched to a gene: 5. CDR1 and CDR2 (germline): WNHNN, SYGVQD (reference sequence). The CDR3 DNA reads as TGCGCCACCGGGACAGGGGAAACCAACGTCCTGACTTTC. This codes for CATGTGETNVLTF.

The CDR3: CASSYFNREKLFF. In DNA, the CDR3 is TGTGCCAGCAGTTATTTTAATCGGGAAAAACTGTTTTTT. The V call is TRBV6-5, the J call TRBJ1-4; D remains unclear. The CDR3 extends over 13 amino acids. The germline CDR1 and CDR2 sequences are MNHEY and SVGAGI. Trimming took off 3 bases at V and 8 bases at J, with 10 bases between the two ends.

The chain links TRBV2 to TRBJ1-5, with 9 bases that match TRBD1. J gave up 0 bases and V 8 bases, and 5 bases lay outside the gene matches. The CDR3 spans 15 residues. Germline CDR1 SNHLY, CDR2 FYNNEI. CDR3 loop: CASGWTGVSNQPQHF. DNA for the CDR3: TGTGCCAGCGGCTGGACAGGGGTTAGCAATCAGCCCCAGCATTTT.

A single count supports this clone. The chain recombines TRBV6-6 with TRBJ2-3; TRBD2 matches at 8 bases. This CDR3 is 14 amino acids long. V was clipped by 5 bases and J by 6 bases; unmatched bases: 7. The germline gives CDR1 MNHNY, CDR2 SVGAGI (reference sequence). CDR3 bases: TGTGCCAGCAGTGCGGGGGGCACCCTCGATACGCAGTATTTT. Encoded protein: CASSAGGTLDTQYF.

The rearrangement uses TRBV7-8 and TRBJ1-5; D unresolved. The ends were cut back, 3 bases at V and 9 bases at J, with 18 bases in the middle. CDR1 SGHVS and CDR2 FQNEAQ come from the germline V gene. The CDR3 length is 15 residues. This CDR3 is CASSFRGGESRPQHF. DNA of the CDR3: TGTGCCAGCAGCTTCCGGGGTGGGGAGAGTCGGCCCCAGCATTTT.

This sequence joins TRBV29-1 and TRBJ1-3, with D perhaps TRBD1 (5 bases). The CDR3 totals 15 residues. Germline V gives CDR1 SQVTM, CDR2 ANQGSEA. The ends were cut back, 4 bases at V and 0 bases at J, with 13 bases in the middle. The CDR3 region is CSVGRQTDSGNTIYF. In DNA, the CDR3 is TGCAGCGTTGGTCGGCAGACAGACTCTGGAAACACCATATATTTT.

V gene TRBV19 combines with J gene TRBJ2-7, with 8 bases fitting TRBD1. Germline CDR1 is LNHDA and CDR2 is SQIVND (reference sequence). This CDR3 has 13 amino acids. The V segment lost 5 bases and the J segment 2 bases; nucleotides outside the gene matches: 2. The DNA for the CDR3 is TGTGCCAGTAGTCGACAGGGGCCCTACGAGCAGTACTTC. This encodes CASSRQGPYEQYF.

The V and J genes are TRBV3-1 (or the pseudogene TRBV3-2) and TRBJ1-6, with D uncertain. The germline CDR1 and CDR2 sequences are LGHDT and YNNKEL (reference sequence). The CDR3 runs to 14 residues. The V gene lost 6 bases and the J gene lost 9 bases, with 15 bases spanning the gap. CDR3 DNA sequence: TGTGCCAGCAGAGATACAGTTGGAGGTTCACCCCTCCACTTT. Its protein is CASRDTVGGSPLHF.

The chain is built from TRBV12-5 and TRBJ1-1; a weak D match, TRBD1 (5 bases). Trimming left V 5 bases short and J 5 bases short, with 18 bases between. The length of the CDR3 is 15 residues. Germline values: CDR1 LGHNT, CDR2 FRNRAP. CDR3 nucleotide sequence: TGTGCTAGTGGTCCCCATTTTGGGGCAGGGACTGAAGCTTTCTTT. Amino acids: CASGPHFGAGTEAFF.

This clone came up a few times. The chain links TRBV6-2 or TRBV6-3 to TRBJ1-5; D not resolved. This CDR3 contains 13 residues. Trimming took 6 bases from V and 1 from J, leaving 7 bases between them. Germline V gene lookup returns CDR1 MNHEY and CDR2 SVGEGT. The chain's CDR3 is CASSRASNQPQHF. The CDR3 DNA reads as TGTGCCAGCAGCCGGGCCAGCAATCAGCCCCAGCATTTT.

The rearrangement uses TRBV9 and TRBJ1-3; unclear D gene. Germline V gene data show CDR1 as SGDLS and CDR2 as YYNGEE. This CDR3 contains 14 residues. Trimming took 0 bases from V and 4 from J, leaving 8 bases between them. DNA for the CDR3: TGTGCCAGCAGCGTAGGTTCGGGGGGAAACACCATATATTTT. This encodes CASSVGSGGNTIYF.

The V and J genes are TRBV7-9 and TRBJ1-5; D may be TRBD1 (5 bases). The germline V gene has CDR1 SEHNR and CDR2 FQNEAQ (reference sequence). The CDR3 runs to 17 residues. Trimming took 5 bases from V and 0 from J, leaving 17 bases between them. The CDR3 coding sequence is TGTGCCAGCAGCCCTGGATCGGGACTTCATAGCAATCAGCCCCAGCATTTT. This gives the protein CASSPGSGLHSNQPQHF.

This clone was observed a few times. This chain uses TRBV27 with TRBJ2-7; D gene ambiguous. V was pared by 5 bases and J by 9 bases, with 8 bases between. This CDR3 is 10 amino acids long. Germline V gene sequence: CDR1 MNHEY, CDR2 SMNVEV (reference sequence). The CDR3 DNA is TGTGCCAGCAGTCTCTTTAGGCAGTACTTC. Amino acids: CASSLFRQYF.

The rearrangement joins TRBV6-5 to TRBJ2-1, with 8 bases identical to TRBD1. CDR3 length: 13 amino acids. The germline CDR1 and CDR2 sequences are MNHEY and SVGAGI. V shed 6 bases and J 5 bases; nucleotides not matched to a gene: 3. This chain's CDR3 is CASRGTGNNEQFF. CDR3 DNA sequence: TGTGCCAGCAGAGGGACAGGTAACAATGAGCAGTTCTTC.

The J gene is TRBJ2-6, the V gene TRBV30; D not certain. V lost 2 bases to trimming and J lost 6 bases, with 8 bases between them. CDR3 length: 13 amino acids. Per germline, CDR1 GTSNPN and CDR2 SVGIG (reference sequence). CDR3 nucleotide sequence: TGTGCCTGGAGTTCACGGTTGGCCAACGTCCTGACTTTC. Its translation is CAWSSRLANVLTF.

V usage is TRBV27 and J usage is TRBJ1-2; a weak D match, TRBD1 (5 bases). Germline V gene sequence: CDR1 MNHEY, CDR2 SMNVEV (reference sequence). The CDR3 is made up of 14 amino acids. V dropped 7 bases and J dropped 4 bases, with 16 bases sitting between them. This CDR3 is CASTRKGDFYGYTF. The CDR3 coding sequence is TGTGCCAGCACTCGTAAAGGGGATTTCTATGGCTACACCTTC.

V and J are TRBV19 and TRBJ2-7; 9 bases match TRBD1. The germline V gene encodes CDR1 LNHDA and CDR2 SQIVND (reference sequence). CDR3 length equals 14 residues. V was pared by 5 bases and J by 4 bases, with 6 bases of the junction left unmatched. CDR3 sequence reads: CASSSGTGLYEQYF. The CDR3 coding sequence is TGTGCCAGTAGTTCCGGGACAGGGTTATACGAGCAGTACTTC.

In this sample, this clone turned up once. The V and J genes are TRBV19 and TRBJ1-2; D is uncertain. The V and J ends lost 7 bases and 1 base respectively, with 13 bases between them. The germline gives CDR1 LNHDA, CDR2 SQIVND (reference sequence). The CDR3 is made up of 14 amino acids. The DNA for the CDR3 is TGTGCCAGTAAGCGGGAATCCAGTAACTATGGCTACACCTTC. Translation: CASKRESSNYGYTF.